A selection of T cell receptor beta chains follows, all from one sample in a study of CD8 T cells in ankylosing spondylitis. TCRdb independently ran MiXCR on the 5' RACE reads; one entry per CDR3 protein. This sample has roughly 440,000 distinct CDR3 sequences, with more than 15% found just once. The sequencing sample was made of blood, either unsorted or a sorted T cell fraction (not recorded which). Receptor source: a male donor with ankylosing spondylitis. Both conserved end residues are part of each CDR3. D genes are given only for firm matches. Clone size is shown for a subset of rows, as once, few, many or a class of expanded clone.

size | J | V | D | DNA | CDR3
many | TRBJ2-3 | TRBV20-1 | NA | TGCAGTGCGGGCCGGGACACAAGCACAGATACGCAGTATTTT | CSAGRDTSTDTQYF
NA | TRBJ2-1 | TRBV10-3 | NA | TGTGCCATCAGTGAGTCTGACAATCTTCGGGATGAGCAGTTCTTC | CAISESDNLRDEQFF
many | TRBJ2-3 | TRBV5-1 | TRBD2 | TGCGCCAGCAGCTTGGGACTAGCGGGAGGGCCAACAGATACGCAGTATTTT | CASSLGLAGGPTDTQYF
NA | TRBJ2-5 | TRBV20-1 | TRBD2 | TGCAGTGCCCATTTGACTAGCGGGCAAGAGACCCAGTACTTC | CSAHLTSGQETQYF
NA | TRBJ2-1 | TRBV20-1 | TRBD1 | TGCAGTGCCGCACCGGGACAGGGGTACAATGAGCAGTTCTTC | CSAAPGQGYNEQFF
NA | TRBJ1-3 | TRBV7-2 | TRBD1 | TGTGCCAGCAGCTTAGTGGACAGGCGCTCTGGAAACACCATATATTTT | CASSLVDRRSGNTIYF
few | TRBJ2-3 | TRBV5-6 | NA | TGTGCCAGCAGCTTGTGGCAGACTCAATCAGATACGCAGTATTTT | CASSLWQTQSDTQYF
NA | TRBJ2-4 | TRBV11-3 | NA | TGTGCCAGCAGCTTAGGCGTCAGGGTAGCCAAAAACATTCAGTACTTC | CASSLGVRVAKNIQYF
many | TRBJ2-1 | TRBV12-3/TRBV12-4 | TRBD2 | TGTGCCAGCAAGTGGCTGACTAGCGGGGGGAGTGAGCAGTTCTTC | CASKWLTSGGSEQFF
few | TRBJ1-5 | TRBV21-1 | NA | TGTGCCAGCAGCAAAACGAGCATTAGCAATCAGCCCCAGCATTTT | CASSKTSISNQPQHF
NA | TRBJ1-5 | TRBV6-1 | TRBD1 | TGTGCCACCCAGGACAGGGCCGTGGGGCCCCAGCATTTT | CATQDRAVGPQHF
NA | TRBJ2-7 | TRBV11-2 | NA | TGTGCCAGCAGCTCTCCCGGGGGGTCCAGGGGCGAGCAGTACTTC | CASSSPGGSRGEQYF
few | TRBJ2-5 | TRBV18 | NA | TGTGCCAGCTCACGACGCTCAGGAGAGGGGACCCAGTACTTC | CASSRRSGEGTQYF
few | TRBJ2-5 | TRBV12-3/TRBV12-4 | NA | TGTGCCAGCCAAGTTTATGGGGCACAAGAGACCCAGTACTTC | CASQVYGAQETQYF
few | TRBJ1-1 | TRBV20-1 | NA | TGTACCCCGGGACACGATTACACTGAAGCTTTCTTT | CTPGHDYTEAFF
NA | TRBJ1-6 | TRBV9 | TRBD1 | TGTGCCAGCAGCGTGGGGGACAGGGGAAGCTCACCCCTCCACTTT | CASSVGDRGSSPLHF
NA | TRBJ2-1 | TRBV7-9 | NA | TGTGCCAGCACCTCCCAGGGTTACAATGAGCAGTTCTTC | CASTSQGYNEQFF
NA | TRBJ1-1 | TRBV7-9 | NA | TGTGCCAGCAGCACCTCGAGACAACAGGGAAGAGCTTTCTTT | CASSTSRQQGRAFF
NA | TRBJ1-1 | TRBV18 | NA | TGTGCCAGCTCACCCGGGGGGTTGAACACTGAAGCTTTCTTT | CASSPGGLNTEAFF
few | TRBJ1-5 | TRBV5-1 | NA | TGCGCCAGCAGCTTGGACAGGGCCGGGGGTCAGCCCCAGCATTTT | CASSLDRAGGQPQHF
few | TRBJ1-5 | TRBV28 | NA | TGTGCCAGCAGTTCTGTGGCAGGGCTGAGCAATCAGCCCCAGCATTTT | CASSSVAGLSNQPQHF
NA | TRBJ2-5 | TRBV20-1 | NA | TGCAGTGCTGAGCTCCAAGAGACCCAGTACTTC | CSAELQETQYF
many | TRBJ2-5 | TRBV12-3/TRBV12-4 | TRBD2 | TGTGCCAGCAGCATAGCGGGGACCGGCCAAGAGACCCAGTACTTC | CASSIAGTGQETQYF
few | TRBJ2-5 | TRBV20-1 | NA | TGCAGTGCTAGCGGCGTCGAACTAGTCCAAGAGACCCAGTACTTC | CSASGVELVQETQYF
NA | TRBJ2-5 | TRBV11-2 | TRBD2 | TGTGCCAGCAGCTTAGGCTCAGCGGGAGGAGAGACCCAGTACTTC | CASSLGSAGGETQYF
many | TRBJ2-2 | TRBV12-3/TRBV12-4 | NA | TGTGCCAGCAGTTTACCGGGACCAACGAACACCGGGGAGCTGTTTTTT | CASSLPGPTNTGELFF
few | TRBJ2-7 | TRBV7-3 | NA | TGTGCCAGCAGCTTAACCTCTAAACGGGCAGGGGGAGGATACGAGCAGTACTTC | CASSLTSKRAGGGYEQYF
few | TRBJ2-1 | TRBV20-1 | NA | TGCAGTGCTAGAGATCGGGTTGGACAGAGCTCCTACAATGAGCAGTTCTTC | CSARDRVGQSSYNEQFF
NA | TRBJ1-2 | TRBV5-6 | NA | TGTGCCAGCAGCGCGTCAGAGGGTAGCGGCTACACCTTC | CASSASEGSGYTF
many | TRBJ2-1 | TRBV5-1 | NA | TGCGCCAGCACCAGGGGGGGGAGTTCCTACAATGAGCAGTTCTTC | CASTRGGSSYNEQFF
few | TRBJ1-1 | TRBV4-2 | TRBD1 | TGTGCCAGCAGCCAAGAACCAGGGGGGGGATGGACTGAAGCTTTCTTT | CASSQEPGGGWTEAFF
NA | TRBJ1-5 | TRBV7-3 | TRBD1 | TGTGCCAGCAGCTTATCATGGGAGGGACAGGGCATTTATCAGCCCCAGCATTTT | CASSLSWEGQGIYQPQHF
few | TRBJ2-5 | TRBV20-1 | NA | TGCAGTGCCCGACGTTTGCGGGGACTCGAGGAGACCCAGTACTTC | CSARRLRGLEETQYF
few | TRBJ2-4 | TRBV6-1 | TRBD2 | TGTGCCAGCAGTCCACCCTTGAGGAGCGGGAGTAAAAACATTCAGTACTTC | CASSPPLRSGSKNIQYF
NA | TRBJ2-5 | TRBV10-3 | NA | TGTGCCATCAGTGATAACAGTCGAGAGACCCAGTACTTC | CAISDNSRETQYF
few | TRBJ2-2 | TRBV7-3 | TRBD2 | TGTGCCAGCAGCTTACTCGGGGGGGCCGTTTCCGGGGAGCTGTTTTTT | CASSLLGGAVSGELFF
few | TRBJ2-5 | TRBV12-3/TRBV12-4 | NA | TGTGCCAGCAGTTTAAGGGCCCTCGGCGGGGAGACCCAGTACTTC | CASSLRALGGETQYF
NA | TRBJ1-1 | TRBV18 | TRBD1 | TGTGCCAGCTCGCGCGCCGGGACAGCGGAAGCTTTCTTT | CASSRAGTAEAFF
few | TRBJ2-7 | TRBV5-1 | NA | TGCGCCAGTGGACAGCAGGCCTACGAGCAGTACTTC | CASGQQAYEQYF
NA | TRBJ2-7 | TRBV4-1 | NA | TGCGCCAGCAGCCAAGGGACAGCGGGCCCCTACGAGCAGTACTTC | CASSQGTAGPYEQYF
many | TRBJ2-5 | TRBV29-1 | NA | TGCAGCGTTGAGAAGGGGTCCGAGACCCAGTACTTC | CSVEKGSETQYF
many | TRBJ2-5 | TRBV12-3/TRBV12-4 | NA | TGTGCCAGCAGTCCCCGGATCGCCCCACGGGAGACCCAGTACTTC | CASSPRIAPRETQYF
few | TRBJ2-5 | TRBV2 | NA | TGTGCCAGCAGTGAGGCAGGGGAGACCCAGTACTTC | CASSEAGETQYF
NA | TRBJ2-7 | TRBV12-3/TRBV12-4 | TRBD1 | TGTGCCAGCAGCCTACAGGGGGCCCCAAAGCACTACGAGCAGTACTTC | CASSLQGAPKHYEQYF
few | TRBJ2-1 | TRBV7-8 | NA | TGTGCCAGCAGCTTAAAGGATTGGGGGAATGAGCAGTTCTTC | CASSLKDWGNEQFF
NA | TRBJ1-6 | TRBV18 | TRBD1 | TGTGCCAGCTCACCACCGTCACAGGGGGCTTATTCACCCCTCCACTTT | CASSPPSQGAYSPLHF
NA | TRBJ1-1 | TRBV3-1 | TRBD1 | TGTGCCAGCAGTCAGGGGGGACCGGACACTGAAGCTTTCTTT | CASSQGGPDTEAFF
few | TRBJ1-6 | TRBV20-1 | NA | TGCAGTGCCGCAAGGCTAACCTATAATTCACCCCTCCACTTT | CSAARLTYNSPLHF
many | TRBJ1-1 | TRBV12-3/TRBV12-4 | NA | TGTGCCAGCAGTGAGACCCGAGTTGGGACTTTCTTT | CASSETRVGTFF
few | TRBJ2-5 | TRBV24-1 | NA | TGTGCCACCAGTGCGGGACGTGGCCAAGAGACCCAGTACTTC | CATSAGRGQETQYF
few | TRBJ2-1 | TRBV29-1 | TRBD2 | TGCAGCGTCGCCGCCGGGACTAGCTCAGGTGAGCAGTTCTTC | CSVAAGTSSGEQFF
few | TRBJ2-1 | TRBV4-2 | TRBD2 | TGTGCCAGCAGCCCCAGACGGACTAGCGGGGGGTACAATGAGCAGTTCTTC | CASSPRRTSGGYNEQFF
NA | TRBJ2-1 | TRBV7-9 | NA | TGTGCCAGCAGCTCCGGGCAGCCTTTGGGCAATGAGCAGTTCTTC | CASSSGQPLGNEQFF
few | TRBJ1-3 | TRBV20-1 | TRBD1 | TGCAGTGCTAGAGGGGACAGGGACCCTCCCTCTGGAAACACCATATATTTT | CSARGDRDPPSGNTIYF
NA | TRBJ2-3 | TRBV20-1 | TRBD1 | TGCAGTGCTAGAGTTTCACGCCGGGACAGGGGGCAGACAGATACGCAGTATTTT | CSARVSRRDRGQTDTQYF
few | TRBJ1-3 | TRBV12-3/TRBV12-4 | NA | TGTGCCAGCAGTTTAGACCCGAATGCCATATATTTT | CASSLDPNAIYF
NA | TRBJ2-5 | TRBV19 | NA | TGTGCCAGTAGTATAGGTGGGGAAGAGACCCAGTACTTC | CASSIGGEETQYF
few | TRBJ2-7 | TRBV20-1 | TRBD2 | TGCAGTGCTAGAATGGGGGGGACTAACTCCTACGAGCAGTACTTC | CSARMGGTNSYEQYF